The 26 T cell receptor beta chains given below trace back to one sample, sequenced in a study of T cell changes during pregnancy in multiple sclerosis. Here immunoSEQ multiplex PCR was the method, and the copy in TCRdb shows in-frame clones only, minus some. This table has approximately 89,000 clones, around 94% appearing once. Here the sequenced sample was peripheral blood, taken in the third trimester of pregnancy. The origin of the receptors is a female donor with multiple sclerosis, enrolled in a pregnancy study.

J is TRBJ2-3 and V is TRBV5-1; 7 bases line up with TRBD2. Germline V gene data show CDR1 as SGHRS and CDR2 as YFSETQ. Trimming removed 1 base from V and 5 bases from J; junction bases left unmatched: 4. CDR3 length equals 14 residues. The DNA for the CDR3 is TGCGCCAGCAGCTTGAGCGGGATTAGAGATACGCAGTATTTT. As protein: CASSLSGIRDTQYF.

The chain employs TRBV29-1 and TRBJ1-5, with TRBD1 identical over 7 bases. The CDR3 loop spans 18 amino acids. The trim removed 8 bases at V and 0 bases at J, leaving 19 bases unmatched. In germline, CDR1 is SQVTM, CDR2 ANQGSEA. The CDR3 spells CSPASAGTDQNSNQPQHF. The CDR3 DNA is TGCAGCCCTGCCTCAGCCGGGACAGATCAAAATAGCAATCAGCCCCAGCATTTT.

The chain is built from TRBV7-9 and TRBJ2-2; 7 bases are a match to TRBD1. Germline V gene lookup returns CDR1 SEHNR and CDR2 FQNEAQ (reference sequence). V was pared by 5 bases and J by 3 bases, with 9 bases of the junction left unmatched. The CDR3 is 16 residues long. The CDR3 loop reads CASSPNRGRYTGELFF. DNA for the CDR3: TGTGCCAGCAGCCCAAACAGGGGAAGGTACACCGGGGAGCTGTTTTTT.

This chain connects TRBV6-4 to TRBJ1-1; the D gene is possibly TRBD1 (5 bases). The CDR3 is 15 residues long. The germline CDR1 and CDR2 sequences are MRHNA and SNTAGT. V shed 0 bases and J shed 1 base, with 9 bases lying between them. Here the CDR3 DNA reads TGTGCCAGCAGTGACTCGGGGGGATGGAACACTGAAGCTTTCTTT. Protein: CASSDSGGWNTEAFF.

The gene calls are TRBV21-1 and TRBJ1-1. TRBV21-1 represents a pseudogene. This CDR3 contains 12 residues. CDR3 sequence reads: CASSKGASEAFF. The CDR3 DNA reads TGTGCCAGCAGCAAAGGAGCCTCTGAAGCTTTCTTT.

The J gene is TRBJ2-7, the V gene TRBV27; weak D call: TRBD1 (5 bases). The CDR3 contains 14 residues. Germline lookup yields CDR1 MNHEY and CDR2 SMNVEV (reference sequence). Trimming stripped 5 bases from V and 3 bases from J, with 14 bases between. CDR3 sequence (DNA): TGTGCCAGCAGTCAAAACTCAGGGCTCTACGAGCAGTACTTC. Its protein product is CASSQNSGLYEQYF.

In this sample, this clone turned up once. The chain carries TRBV4-1 and TRBJ2-7; D is perhaps TRBD2 (6 bases). The CDR3 is 15 amino acids. The germline V gene encodes CDR1 MGHRA and CDR2 YSYEKL. Deletions cut 1 base from V and 2 bases from J, with 12 bases between. CDR3 sequence: CASSQAGDGTYEQYF. The CDR3 DNA sequence: TGCGCCAGCAGCCAAGCGGGGGACGGGACCTACGAGCAGTACTTC.

V is TRBV21-1 and J is TRBJ2-2; the table's D call of TRBD1 was not tested on the DNA. TRBV21-1 is recorded as a pseudogene. The CDR3 length is 17 residues. The CDR3 DNA reads as TGTGCCAGCAGCAACCCCGGCAGGGGGGATCACACCGGGGAGCTGTTTTTT. As protein: CASSNPGRGDHTGELFF.

The chain carries TRBV30 and TRBJ2-7, with 10 bases identical to TRBD1. There are 14 residues in the CDR3. The germline V gene has CDR1 GTSNPN and CDR2 SVGIG (reference sequence). J gave up 2 bases and V 0 bases, and 1 base lay outside the gene matches. In DNA form, the CDR3 reads TGTGCCTGGAGTGTCGGGACAGGGGCCTACGAGCAGTACTTC. The encoded protein is CAWSVGTGAYEQYF.

The chain recombines TRBV19 with TRBJ1-1; D is unclear. There are 13 residues in the CDR3. Germline V gene sequence: CDR1 LNHDA, CDR2 SQIVND (reference sequence). V was shortened by 5 bases and J by 6 bases, with 13 bases between the two germline ends. The CDR3 nucleotides read TGTGCCAGTAGTTTAATGAGTGGTCCTGAAGCTTTCTTT. Its translation is CASSLMSGPEAFF.

CDR3 region: CASSEGDTGELFF. The DNA of the CDR3 is TGTGCCAGCAGTGAAGGGGACACCGGGGAGCTGTTTTTT. The V and J genes are TRBV6-4 and TRBJ2-2, with D perhaps TRBD1 (5 bases). V dropped 3 bases and J dropped 3 bases, with 5 bases sitting between them. The V gene's germline CDR1 is MRHNA and CDR2 SNTAGT. This CDR3 is built from 13 residues.

The chain combines TRBV9 with TRBJ2-5; D not certain. The CDR3 runs to 15 residues. Germline V gene sequence: CDR1 SGDLS, CDR2 YYNGEE. V dropped 0 bases and J dropped 1 base, with 10 bases sitting between them. The CDR3 DNA reads as TGTGCCAGCAGCGTAGGTGTAATCGTCCAAGAGACCCAGTACTTC. Its translation: CASSVGVIVQETQYF. Full variable domain (rest looked up from reference TRBV9 and TRBJ2-5): DSGVTQTPKHLITATGQRVTLRCSPRSGDLSVYWYQQSLDQGLQFLIQYYNGEERAKGNILERFSAQQFPDLHSELNLSSLELGDSALYFCASSVGVIVQETQYFGPGTRLLVL.

The chain uses TRBV5-1 and TRBJ2-7; D perhaps matches TRBD1 (6 bases). The CDR3 spans 15 residues. Looked up from germline, CDR1 is SGHRS and CDR2 is YFSETQ. The V end was cut by 1 base, the J end by 2 bases, with 13 bases between. CDR3 nucleotide sequence: TGCGCCAGCAGCTTGAACGGACAGAGAGCCTACGAGCAGTACTTC. Translation gives CASSLNGQRAYEQYF.

This chain uses TRBV2 with TRBJ1-3, with D unclear. This CDR3 has 16 amino acids. V lost 1 base to trimming and J lost 0 bases, with 10 bases between them. The germline V gene has CDR1 SNHLY and CDR2 FYNNEI. CDR3 sequence (DNA): TGTGCCAGCAGTGAAGAGCAGGTTAGCTCTGGAAACACCATATATTTT. It encodes CASSEEQVSSGNTIYF.

The CDR3 bases are TGTGCCAGCAGCCAAGGATCGGGGGGCTACACCTTC. This translates into CASSQGSGGYTF. The V call is TRBV4-2, the J call TRBJ1-2; D gene uncertain. The germline V and J ends were trimmed by 1 base and 8 bases, with 8 bases remaining between them. This CDR3 has 12 residues. Per the germline V gene, CDR1 is LGHNA and CDR2 is YNFKEQ.

Only one count was recorded for this clone. The chain joins TRBV11-2 to TRBJ2-7, with D tentatively TRBD1 (6 bases). The germline V gene encodes CDR1 SGHAT and CDR2 FQNNGV. The ends were cut back, 5 bases at V and 3 bases at J, with 17 bases in the middle. This CDR3 is 15 amino acids long. CDR3 amino acids: CASSPTPQGLYEQYF. The CDR3 nucleotides read TGTGCCAGCAGCCCGACCCCCCAGGGGCTCTACGAGCAGTACTTC.

V gene TRBV5-1 combines with J gene TRBJ2-5; TRBD1 agrees at 12 bases. The J segment lost 5 bases and the V segment lost 4 bases, leaving 15 bases of the junction unmatched. The CDR3 runs to 18 residues. Germline CDR1 and CDR2: SGHRS and YFSETQ. The CDR3 DNA reads TGCGCCAGCAGCCAGTTAGGGGGACAGGGGGCGATCGGGGAGACCCAGTACTTC. This encodes CASSQLGGQGAIGETQYF.

The rearrangement joins TRBV27 to TRBJ2-7; no firm D call. The V end lost 4 bases, the J end lost 4 bases, and 5 bases lay between the germline ends. CDR3 length: 11 residues. Germline V gene lookup returns CDR1 MNHEY and CDR2 SMNVEV (reference sequence). The CDR3 nucleotides are TGTGCCAGCAGTTCCCTATACGAGCAGTACTTC. Its protein product is CASSSLYEQYF.

The chain has TRBV30 and TRBJ2-1; D is possibly TRBD1 (5 bases). Germline lookup yields CDR1 GTSNPN and CDR2 SVGIG (reference sequence). The CDR3 sequence is 15 residues long. Trimming pared 0 bases from V and 1 base from J, leaving 10 bases between. The CDR3: CAWSVGAGSYNEQFF. The CDR3 DNA is TGTGCCTGGAGTGTAGGGGCAGGGTCCTACAATGAGCAGTTCTTC.

The V and J genes are TRBV12-2 and TRBJ1-2; the listed D gene, TRBD1, was not tested against the DNA. TRBV12-2 is recorded as a pseudogene. The CDR3 spans 13 residues. The CDR3 nucleotides are TGTGCAAGTCGCTTCCGACAGGGCAACGGCTACACCTTC. Protein product: CASRFRQGNGYTF.

As regards this clone: In the same sample, other DNA sequences code for this CDR3. This chain uses TRBV19 with TRBJ1-2; possible D gene TRBD1, 5 bases. The germline gives CDR1 LNHDA, CDR2 SQIVND (reference sequence). The CDR3 totals 14 residues. V was clipped by 1 base and J by 4 bases, with 10 bases between them. DNA for the CDR3: TGTGCCAGTAGTATAGGGGGCCTCGGCTATGGCTACACCTTC. This encodes CASSIGGLGYGYTF.

This chain uses TRBV28 with TRBJ2-7; perhaps TRBD1 as D (6 bases). The CDR3 length is 13 residues. Germline CDR1 and CDR2: MDHEN and SYDVKM. Trimming pared 3 bases from V and 6 bases from J, leaving 12 bases between. CDR3 region: CASSLVQGGEQYF. The CDR3 region has the DNA TGTGCCAGCAGTTTGGTACAGGGTGGCGAGCAGTACTTC.

This clone has a single count. J is TRBJ2-7 and V is TRBV27; D gene uncertain. The CDR3 covers 13 residues. Trimming shortened V by 5 bases and J by 6 bases, and 14 bases separated the two germline ends. From germline, CDR1 is MNHEY and CDR2 SMNVEV (reference sequence). This CDR3 reads CASSPYPSSEQYF. As DNA, the CDR3 is TGTGCCAGCAGTCCCTACCCTAGTAGCGAGCAGTACTTC.

CDR3 sequence (DNA): TGTGCCAGCAGCCTCCTCCCGGGGAGACCCACAGATACGCAGTATTTT. Its protein is CASSLLPGRPTDTQYF. The rearrangement links TRBV7-2 to TRBJ2-3; D may be TRBD2 (5 bases). Germline V gives CDR1 SGHTA, CDR2 FQGNSA. This CDR3 contains 16 residues. V dropped 5 bases and J dropped 2 bases, with 17 bases sitting between them.

This clone occurred once. The chain is built from TRBV5-1 and TRBJ2-7, with 8 nucleotides matching TRBD1. From germline, CDR1 is SGHRS and CDR2 YFSETQ. The J segment lost 5 bases and the V segment lost 4 bases, leaving 11 bases of the junction unmatched. This CDR3 has 15 amino acids. As DNA, the CDR3 is TGCGCCAGCAGCACCGGGACAGGCAGAATCAACGAGCAGTACTTC. Translation gives CASSTGTGRINEQYF.

The chain couples TRBV5-4 to TRBJ1-6; D is undetermined. CDR1 is SGHNT and CDR2 is YYREEE in the germline V gene (reference sequence). With 4 bases removed from V and 4 bases from J, the gap between germline ends came to 12 bases. This CDR3 contains 15 residues. The CDR3 reads CASSHTQLYNSPLHF. In nucleotides, the CDR3 is TGTGCCAGCAGCCACACACAGCTGTATAATTCACCCCTCCACTTT.